The 32 T cell receptor beta chains listed next were all sequenced from one sample in a study of shared clonotypes between healthy human individuals. Clones were sequenced by immunoSEQ multiplex PCR, and TCRdb holds only the in-frame ones, with some missing. This repertoire shows about 1 million clones, around 74% found once; its top ten account for around 1.5%. Sequencing was done on a sample of memory CD4+ T cells sorted from blood. Documented subset: CD45RA-negative fraction. The receptors stem from a man younger than 35 in good health.

The rearrangement links TRBV29-1 to TRBJ2-1; D is ambiguous. Germline V lookup: CDR1 SQVTM, CDR2 ANQGSEA. The CDR3 covers 12 residues. Trimming removed 4 bases from V and 6 bases from J, with 10 bases in between. DNA of the CDR3: TGCAGCGTTGGCAGCTTTTCCAATGAGCAGTTCTTC. Encoded protein: CSVGSFSNEQFF.

The gene calls are TRBV30 and TRBJ2-5, with 12 bases fitting TRBD2. Trimming took 3 bases from V and 4 from J; bases not matched to a gene: 9. The CDR3 runs to 16 residues. Germline V gene data show CDR1 as GTSNPN and CDR2 as SVGIG (reference sequence). The DNA of the CDR3 is TGTGCCTGGAGCCAGACTAGCGGGAGAAGGGCAGAGACCCAGTACTTC. Translation: CAWSQTSGRRAETQYF.

V usage is TRBV10-3 and J usage is TRBJ2-5, with D perhaps TRBD1 or TRBD2 (5 bases each). Gene TRBJ2-7 matches the end of the DNA better, so the J call may be wrong. This CDR3 has 12 residues. Germline V CDR1 and CDR2: ENHRY, SYGVKD. CDR3 region: CAIRSLGDEQYF. The CDR3 DNA reads as TGTGCCATCCGTTCGTTGGGGGACGAGCAGTACTTC.

This clone came up many times. The chain joins TRBV5-1 to TRBJ2-7; TRBD1 matches 11 bases. This CDR3 comprises 14 residues. Per germline, CDR1 SGHRS and CDR2 YFSETQ. V trimming: 5 bases; J trimming: 4 bases; junction bases outside the gene matches: 5. The CDR3 sequence is CASRRGQGAYEQYF. The CDR3 DNA reads as TGCGCCAGCAGAAGAGGACAGGGGGCTTACGAGCAGTACTTC.

This chain joins TRBV28 and TRBJ2-5; 9 bases fit TRBD2. CDR3 length: 14 amino acids. CDR1 and CDR2 from the germline V gene are MDHEN and SYDVKM. V lost 9 bases to trimming and J lost 5 bases; unmatched junction nucleotides: 10. The CDR3 nucleotides are TGTGCCAGTTTAGGCGGGGGGGCCCGTGAGACCCAGTACTTC. It yields the protein CASLGGGARETQYF.

This sequence joins TRBV7-6 and TRBJ1-2, with 8 bases identical to TRBD1. Germline CDR1 reads SGHVS; CDR2 reads FNYEAQ. The CDR3 extends over 16 amino acids. V was pared by 4 bases and J by 5 bases, with 12 bases of the junction left unmatched. The CDR3: CASSSTQGATSYGYTF. DNA for the CDR3: TGTGCCAGCAGCTCCACCCAGGGGGCGACCTCATATGGCTACACCTTC.

V and J are TRBV18 and TRBJ2-3; D is unresolved. Trimming shortened V by 2 bases and J by 0 bases, and 9 bases separated the two germline ends. CDR3 length: 15 residues. Germline V CDR1 and CDR2: KGHSH, LQKENI. The chain's CDR3 is CASSPITSSTDTQYF. CDR3 nucleotides: TGTGCCAGCTCACCAATAACCTCTAGCACAGATACGCAGTATTTT.

The chain employs TRBV5-1 and TRBJ2-1; D call uncertain. Trimming removed 0 bases from V and 2 bases from J, with 9 bases in between. This CDR3 has 15 amino acids. Germline-derived CDR1 and CDR2 are SGHRS and YFSETQ. CDR3 sequence (DNA): TGCGCCAGCAGCTTGGGCTACCGGGCCTACAATGAGCAGTTCTTC. Its protein product is CASSLGYRAYNEQFF.

The CDR3 loop reads CASSRNQGWANEKLFF. The CDR3 DNA sequence: TGTGCCAGCTCACGAAACCAGGGATGGGCTAATGAAAAACTGTTTTTT. The chain is built from TRBV18 and TRBJ1-4, with D tentatively TRBD1 (5 bases). This CDR3 spans 16 amino acids. Between the trimmed V and J ends, which lost 4 bases and 3 bases, there was a span of 15 bases. Germline CDR1 reads KGHSH; CDR2 reads LQKENI.

This chain connects TRBV7-8 to TRBJ1-1; D remains unclear. The germline V and J ends were trimmed by 1 base and 2 bases, with 8 bases remaining between them. Germline V CDR1 and CDR2: SGHVS, FQNEAQ. This CDR3 region has 14 residues. CDR3 sequence (DNA): TGTGCCAGCAGCTTAGGTCCAGCTAACACTGAAGCTTTCTTT. Encoded protein: CASSLGPANTEAFF.

V is TRBV19 and J is TRBJ1-2, with D maybe TRBD1 (5 bases). Trimming cost V 5 bases and J 4 bases, with 11 bases left between them. The CDR3 runs to 13 residues. Germline values: CDR1 LNHDA, CDR2 SQIVND (reference sequence). The CDR3 region is CASSPDSFYGYTF. For the CDR3, the DNA is TGTGCCAGTAGTCCCGACAGCTTCTATGGCTACACCTTC.

With respect to this clone: One end of the junction varies from germline; a read error may be responsible. The chain employs TRBV7-9 and TRBJ2-5; no clear D. The CDR3 is 14 amino acids. Looked up from germline, CDR1 is SEHNR and CDR2 is FQNEAQ (reference sequence). CDR3 bases: TGTGCCGGCAGCTTAAGGGCAGCCCAAGAGACCCAGTACTTC. Translating it yields CAGSLRAAQETQYF.

This chain uses TRBV5-4 with TRBJ2-1, with TRBD2 identical over 7 bases. CDR1 and CDR2 from the germline V gene are SGHNT and YYREEE (reference sequence). The CDR3 contains 16 residues. The trim removed 1 base at V and 2 bases at J, leaving 6 bases unmatched. DNA of the CDR3: TGTGCCAGCAGCTTGTCCGGTCTAGCGGCCTACAATGAGCAGTTCTTC. As protein: CASSLSGLAAYNEQFF.

This clone occurred once. V and J are TRBV7-2 and TRBJ2-3; D remains ambiguous. CDR3 length: 13 amino acids. The V end was cut by 1 base, the J end by 4 bases, with 6 bases between. Germline loops: CDR1 SGHTA, CDR2 FQGNSA. The CDR3 loop reads CASSLVWADTQYF. The CDR3 coding sequence is TGTGCCAGCAGCTTAGTCTGGGCAGATACGCAGTATTTT.

The chain joins TRBV15 to TRBJ2-1, with D possibly called TRBD1 or TRBD2 (5 bases each). This CDR3 is built from 15 residues. Trimming pared 1 base from V and 7 bases from J, leaving 14 bases between. Per germline, CDR1 LNHNV and CDR2 YYDKDF (reference sequence). The chain's CDR3 is CATSRGGTKGNEQFF. Here the CDR3 DNA reads TGTGCCACCAGCAGAGGGGGGACCAAGGGGAATGAGCAGTTCTTC. The entire variable domain, with the rest obtained from reference TRBV15 and TRBJ2-1, is as follows: DAMVIQNPRYQVTQFGKPVTLSCSQTLNHNVMYWYQQKSSQAPKLLFHYYDKDFNNEADTPDNFQSRRPNTSFCFLDIRSPGLGDTAMYLCATSRGGTKGNEQFFGPGTRLTVL.

The chain recombines TRBV10-3 with TRBJ1-2, with D unresolved. Per germline, CDR1 ENHRY and CDR2 SYGVKD. Trimming cost V 3 bases and J 6 bases, with 11 bases left between them. The CDR3 runs 13 residues. The chain's CDR3 is CAISERRENGYTF. The DNA of the CDR3 is TGTGCCATCAGTGAACGTAGGGAGAATGGCTACACCTTC.

In its sample, this clone was seen many times. The J gene is TRBJ2-3, the V gene TRBV4-3; D is perhaps TRBD2 (6 bases). V was trimmed by 1 base and J by 0 bases, leaving 8 bases between them. The V gene's germline CDR1 is LGHNA and CDR2 YSLEER. The CDR3 has 15 amino acids. The CDR3 reads CASSQAGVSTDTQYF. CDR3 in DNA: TGCGCCAGCAGCCAAGCGGGAGTGAGCACAGATACGCAGTATTTT.

On this clone itself: The junction does not match germline at one end; this may be a read error. This sample also contains other DNA sequences that code for the same CDR3. The chain uses TRBV5-4 and TRBJ1-1; D is ambiguous. Germline V gene sequence: CDR1 SGHNT, CDR2 YYREEE (reference sequence). The CDR3 is made up of 14 amino acids. CDR3 nucleotide sequence: TGTGCCAGCAGCTTGGACCCGGCTAACACTGAGGCTTTCTTT. Translating it yields CASSLDPANTEAFF.

This chain joins TRBV15 and TRBJ2-1; 10 nucleotides line up with TRBD2. CDR3 length equals 16 residues. V was pared by 5 bases and J by 10 bases, with 14 bases of the junction left unmatched. Germline loops: CDR1 LNHNV, CDR2 YYDKDF (reference sequence). CDR3 nucleotide sequence: TGTGCCACCAGCGGACCCAGGGGGGAACTAGCGGGGGAGCAGTTCTTC. This translates into CATSGPRGELAGEQFF.

This clone was counted once. This chain connects TRBV4-1 to TRBJ2-1; 8 nucleotides match TRBD2. V shed 1 base, J shed 4 bases, and the junction held 12 bases outside the gene matches. Germline CDR1 and CDR2: MGHRA and YSYEKL. There are 18 residues in the CDR3. This CDR3 is CASSQGWGSGLGYNEQFF. Written as DNA, the CDR3 is TGCGCCAGCAGCCAAGGATGGGGGTCGGGACTAGGGTACAATGAGCAGTTCTTC.

The gene calls are TRBV7-2 and TRBJ1-1, with D possibly TRBD1 on 6 matching bases. CDR1 and CDR2 from the germline V gene are SGHTA and FQGNSA. There are 15 residues in the CDR3. V lost 5 bases, J lost 5 bases, and 18 bases lay in between. CDR3 DNA sequence: TGTGCCAGCAGCGCCCGAACAGGGAAGGGTACTGAAGCTTTCTTT. Translation gives CASSARTGKGTEAFF.

The chain joins TRBV19 to TRBJ1-2; 9 positions match TRBD1. In germline, CDR1 is LNHDA, CDR2 SQIVND (reference sequence). Trimming removed 4 bases from V and 3 bases from J; junction bases left unmatched: 3. CDR3 size: 14 residues. The DNA of the CDR3 is TGTGCCAGTAGTAGGGGACAGGGCGACTATGGCTACACCTTC. This translates into CASSRGQGDYGYTF.

The chain joins TRBV10-3 to TRBJ1-1; D is uncertain. Germline V gives CDR1 ENHRY, CDR2 SYGVKD. The V end lost 8 bases, the J end lost 6 bases, and 16 bases lay between the germline ends. The CDR3 covers 13 residues. The CDR3 bases are TGTGCCATCCGCTCGGGTGGAGGCCCTGAAGCTTTCTTT. It is translated as CAIRSGGGPEAFF.

This clone appeared a few times. The V call is TRBV6-1, the J call TRBJ2-7, with D possibly matching TRBD2 (6 bases). This CDR3 comprises 15 residues. Trimming stripped 1 base from V and 3 bases from J, with 13 bases between. CDR1 and CDR2 (germline): MNHNS, SASEGT. In DNA, the CDR3 is TGTGCCAGCAGTGAAGAGGGAGGCAATTACTACGAGCAGTACTTC. It codes for CASSEEGGNYYEQYF.

The chain combines TRBV7-6 with TRBJ1-2; D uncertain. In germline, CDR1 is SGHVS, CDR2 FNYEAQ. This CDR3 has 15 residues. The germline V and J ends were trimmed by 1 base and 0 bases, with 9 bases remaining between them. The CDR3 reads CASSLGEGPNYGYTF. CDR3 in DNA: TGTGCCAGCAGCTTAGGAGAGGGCCCTAACTATGGCTACACCTTC.

The chain combines TRBV6-1 with TRBJ2-5; 11 bases line up with TRBD2. The CDR3 runs 16 residues. The trim removed 4 bases at V and 0 bases at J, leaving 4 bases unmatched. Germline assignment: CDR1 MNHNS and CDR2 SASEGT. CDR3 bases: TGTGCCAGCAGTGGATTGGGACTAGCGGACCAAGAGACCCAGTACTTC. It yields the protein CASSGLGLADQETQYF.

This chain joins TRBV10-3 and TRBJ2-3, with unresolved D. In germline, CDR1 is ENHRY, CDR2 SYGVKD. Trimming cost V 2 bases and J 6 bases, with 9 bases left between them. The CDR3 totals 13 residues. CDR3 DNA sequence: TGTGCCATCAGTGAGGGCAGGTCGGATACGCAGTATTTT. Translating gives CAISEGRSDTQYF.

This clone was recorded once. The chain links TRBV5-6 to TRBJ1-4; 7 bases are shared with TRBD1. The CDR3 is 17 amino acids. Trimming took 0 bases from V and 0 from J; bases not matched to a gene: 5. Germline CDR1 reads SGHDT; CDR2 reads YYEEEE. CDR3 DNA: TGTGCCAGCAGCTTGGCCAGGGGGATAGCAACTAATGAAAAACTGTTTTTT. It codes for CASSLARGIATNEKLFF.

This chain connects TRBV10-3 to TRBJ2-7; TRBD2 might be the D (8 bases). The CDR3 has 17 residues. In germline, CDR1 is ENHRY, CDR2 SYGVKD. The V gene lost 3 bases and the J gene lost 6 bases, with 24 bases spanning the gap. The CDR3, as DNA: TGTGCCATCAGTGAAGGAGGGGGCATCGGGAGGGCCTCCGAGCAGTACTTC. Its translation is CAISEGGGIGRASEQYF.

The V call is TRBV2, the J call TRBJ1-5; D not certain. The CDR3 extends over 13 amino acids. The V end lost 5 bases, the J end lost 7 bases, and 12 bases lay between the germline ends. Germline CDR1 and CDR2: SNHLY and FYNNEI. CDR3 protein: CASSPQVIQPQHF. Here the CDR3 DNA reads TGTGCCAGCAGTCCCCAGGTTATCCAGCCCCAGCATTTT.

The rearrangement uses TRBV18 and TRBJ1-1; D not resolved. Trimming removed 2 bases from V and 4 bases from J, with 8 bases in between. This CDR3 has 13 residues. Germline CDR1 KGHSH, CDR2 LQKENI. As DNA, the CDR3 is TGTGCCAGCTCACCAGGGAGCATCACTGAAGCTTTCTTT. It translates to CASSPGSITEAFF.

This clone came up once. This rearrangement joins TRBV5-1 to TRBJ2-3, with 7 bases fitting TRBD2. J gave up 5 bases and V 5 bases, and 14 bases lay outside the gene matches. The CDR3 spans 16 residues. From germline, CDR1 is SGHRS and CDR2 YFSETQ. The CDR3 is CASRVTGGPHGDTQYF. CDR3 in DNA: TGCGCCAGCAGGGTAACGGGAGGCCCACATGGAGATACGCAGTATTTT.